The 12 T cell receptor beta chains presented below share a single source sample, sequenced in a study of T cells after yellow fever vaccination. One entry per CDR3 protein results from TCRdb running MiXCR on the 5' RACE reads. The table has hundreds of thousands of distinct CDR3 sequences, roughly 13% seen once; the top ten hold around an eighth. This sample comprised PBMCs, obtained on the day of the yellow fever booster vaccination. The receptor source for this set is a man younger than 45 who received the YFV17D yellow fever vaccine.

The sample holds a few counts of this clonotype. The genes are TRBV6-2 or TRBV6-3 and TRBJ1-5; D not resolved. Between the trimmed V and J ends, which lost 6 bases and 4 bases, there was a span of 7 bases. CDR3 length: 12 amino acids. Looked up from germline, CDR1 is MNHEY and CDR2 is SVGEGT. The CDR3 region is CASSSINQPQHF. CDR3 coding DNA: TGTGCCAGCAGCTCCATAAATCAGCCCCAGCATTTT.

This clonotype was counted a few times. The J gene is TRBJ2-1, the V gene TRBV14; weak D call: TRBD2 (7 bases). Germline loops: CDR1 SGHDN, CDR2 FVKESK. Between the trimmed V and J ends, which lost 0 bases and 0 bases, there was a span of 9 bases. The CDR3 is 16 amino acids. As DNA, the CDR3 is TGTGCCAGCAGCCAAGAAGGGGGGGCCTCCTACAATGAGCAGTTCTTC. Translation gives CASSQEGGASYNEQFF.

CDR3 sequence reads: CSVPWTGKSNYGYTF. DNA for the CDR3: TGCAGTGTCCCCTGGACAGGGAAGTCGAACTATGGCTACACCTTC. This sequence joins TRBV20-1 and TRBJ1-2; 8 bases map to TRBD1. The CDR3 loop spans 15 amino acids. Germline values: CDR1 DFQATT, CDR2 SNEGSKA (reference sequence). The trim removed 7 bases at V and 2 bases at J, leaving 12 bases unmatched.

The chain joins TRBV5-1 to TRBJ2-7, with 8 bases matching TRBD1. CDR3 length: 14 residues. From germline, CDR1 is SGHRS and CDR2 YFSETQ. The trim removed 6 bases at V and 3 bases at J, leaving 8 bases unmatched. CDR3 in amino acids: CASKTGTGGYEQYF. Written as DNA, the CDR3 is TGCGCCAGCAAAACCGGGACAGGCGGCTACGAGCAGTACTTC.

This clonotype came up a few times. The V gene is TRBV3-1, the J gene TRBJ2-2; D is unclear. The CDR3 runs 17 residues. Per the germline V gene, CDR1 is LGHDT and CDR2 is YNNKEL (reference sequence). V dropped 0 bases and J dropped 6 bases, with 17 bases sitting between them. CDR3 sequence: CASSQDPASSVPGELFF. Here the CDR3 DNA reads TGTGCCAGCAGCCAAGATCCAGCTAGTTCAGTCCCCGGGGAGCTGTTTTTT.

This chain connects TRBV29-1 to TRBJ2-1, with 8 bases lining up with TRBD2. The length of the CDR3 is 15 residues. Trimming removed 3 bases from V and 12 bases from J; junction bases left unmatched: 16. Germline V gene lookup returns CDR1 SQVTM and CDR2 ANQGSEA. CDR3 in amino acids: CSVEIGGLGVGVQFF. In DNA form, the CDR3 reads TGCAGCGTTGAGATAGGGGGACTAGGTGTCGGTGTGCAGTTCTTC.

The rearrangement joins TRBV12-3 or TRBV12-4 to TRBJ2-7, with 7 bases matching TRBD1. J was trimmed by 6 bases and V by 6 bases; bases with no gene match: 11. The CDR3 runs to 14 residues. In DNA, the CDR3 is TGTGCCAGCAGCTTGACTGGGGACAGTCGCGAGCAGTACTTC. Protein: CASSLTGDSREQYF.

Notes on this clonotype: Sequence at one end of the junction differs from germline and may be a read error. The J gene is TRBJ1-2, the V gene TRBV20-1; D remains unclear. Per germline, CDR1 DFQATT and CDR2 SNEGSKA (reference sequence). The CDR3 has 13 residues. The CDR3 bases are TGCAGTGCAAGAGGCGGCGGGTACTATGGCTACACCTTC. Amino acids: CSARGGGYYGYTF.

This sequence joins TRBV6-1 and TRBJ1-4, with 10 bases lining up with TRBD1. The CDR3 covers 15 residues. Trimming at V came to 5 bases and at J to 3 bases, leaving 3 bases not matched to a gene. CDR1 and CDR2 (germline): MNHNS, SASEGT. CDR3 sequence reads: CASSRTGGPNEKLFF. CDR3 in DNA: TGTGCCAGCAGTCGGACAGGGGGGCCTAATGAAAAACTGTTTTTT.

V usage is TRBV7-9 and J usage is TRBJ2-7; 11 bases are a match to TRBD2. Germline V gene data show CDR1 as SEHNR and CDR2 as FQNEAQ (reference sequence). The CDR3 totals 13 residues. The ends lost 7 bases at V and 7 bases at J; junction bases unmatched: 6. The CDR3 is CASTLAGGGEQYF. Here the CDR3 DNA reads TGTGCCAGCACCCTAGCGGGAGGAGGAGAGCAGTACTTC.

The gene calls are TRBV5-1 and TRBJ2-5; 12 bases line up with TRBD2. V lost 4 bases, J lost 4 bases, and 8 bases stayed unmatched. CDR3 length: 16 residues. The germline V gene has CDR1 SGHRS and CDR2 YFSETQ. CDR3 DNA: TGCGCCAGCAGCAGACGACTAGCGGGAGAATCAGAGACCCAGTACTTC. This gives the protein CASSRRLAGESETQYF.

The chain is built from TRBV5-6 and TRBJ1-4, with 9 bases lining up with TRBD1. Germline CDR1 SGHDT, CDR2 YYEEEE. Unmatched junction bases numbered 2, after V lost 3 bases and J lost 5 bases. The CDR3 covers 14 residues. The CDR3 bases are TGTGCCAGCAGCTACAGGGGGCCCAATGAAAAACTGTTTTTT. Translation: CASSYRGPNEKLFF. Filled out from reference TRBV5-6 and TRBJ1-4, the complete variable domain reads DAGVTQSPTHLIKTRGQQVTLRCSPKSGHDTVSWYQQALGQGPQFIFQYYEEEERQRGNFPDRFSGHQFPNYSSELNVNALLLGDSALYLCASSYRGPNEKLFFGSGTQLSVL.